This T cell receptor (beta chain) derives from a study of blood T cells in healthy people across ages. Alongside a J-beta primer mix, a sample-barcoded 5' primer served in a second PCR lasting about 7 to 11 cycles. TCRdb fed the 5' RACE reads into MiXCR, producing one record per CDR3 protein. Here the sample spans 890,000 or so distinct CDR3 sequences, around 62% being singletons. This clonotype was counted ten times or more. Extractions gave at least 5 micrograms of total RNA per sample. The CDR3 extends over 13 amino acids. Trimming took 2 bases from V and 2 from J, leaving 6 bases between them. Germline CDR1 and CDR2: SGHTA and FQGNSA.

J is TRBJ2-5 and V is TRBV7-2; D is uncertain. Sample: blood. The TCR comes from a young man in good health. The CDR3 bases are TGTGCCAGCAGCTTAAAGCTACAAGAGACCCAGTACTTC. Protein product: CASSLKLQETQYF.